Here is one T cell receptor (beta chain) with its context. The data derive from a study of blood T cell repertoires in COVID-19. Clones were read by immunoSEQ multiplex PCR, and TCRdb kept only the in-frame ones, dropping some. This table has about 210,000 clones, more than 80% appearing once. This CDR3 is built from 14 residues. CDR1 SNHLY and CDR2 FYNNEI come from the germline V gene. V lost 7 bases to trimming and J lost 2 bases, with 14 bases between them. The source of this sequence is a man aged 35 to 55 who had recovered from COVID-19. Sequenced material: PBMCs or T cells enriched from blood (not recorded which). The genes are TRBV2 and TRBJ2-5; a possible D gene is TRBD1 (6 bases). CDR3 region: CASKTGPSQETQYF. For the CDR3, the DNA is TGTGCCAGCAAAACAGGGCCCTCGCAAGAGACCCAGTACTTC.